This entry concerns a single T cell receptor (beta chain). The record originates from a study of blood T cell repertoires in COVID-19. At the level of the study: Collection of acute and convalescent COVID-19 samples took place in the United States, Italy and Spain.

The junction had 11 bases not matched to a gene; V was cut back by 5 bases and J by 8 bases. Germline CDR1 is LNHDA and CDR2 is SQIVND (reference sequence). The CDR3 sequence is 14 residues long. Original processing notes: Amplification from reference gene primers served as the basis for estimated nucleated cell counts. Sequencing used immunoSEQ multiplex PCR; TCRdb keeps in-frame clones, though not all of them. V, J and clone size derive from that table, while D and trimming were established from the DNA sequence. The data contain some 200,000 clones, approximately 90% of them singletons. The source material was PBMCs or T cells enriched from blood (not recorded which). The clonotype comes from a woman in her forties with acute COVID-19. The chain recombines TRBV19 with TRBJ1-2, with 7 nucleotides matching TRBD1. For the CDR3, the DNA is TGTGCCAGTAGTTCTACAGGGGACTCTGGAGGCTACACCTTC. Protein sequence: CASSSTGDSGGYTF.